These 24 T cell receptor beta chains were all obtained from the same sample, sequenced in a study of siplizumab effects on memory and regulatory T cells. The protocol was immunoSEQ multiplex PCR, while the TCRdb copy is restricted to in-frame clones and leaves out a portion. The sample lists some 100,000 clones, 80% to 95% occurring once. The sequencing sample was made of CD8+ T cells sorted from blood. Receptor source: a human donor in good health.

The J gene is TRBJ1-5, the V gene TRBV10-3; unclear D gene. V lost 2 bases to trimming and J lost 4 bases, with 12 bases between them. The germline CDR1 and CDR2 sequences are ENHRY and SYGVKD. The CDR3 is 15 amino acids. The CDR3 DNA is TGTGCCATCAGTGAGCGGGAGAGGGCAAATCAGCCCCAGCATTTT. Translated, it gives CAISERERANQPQHF.

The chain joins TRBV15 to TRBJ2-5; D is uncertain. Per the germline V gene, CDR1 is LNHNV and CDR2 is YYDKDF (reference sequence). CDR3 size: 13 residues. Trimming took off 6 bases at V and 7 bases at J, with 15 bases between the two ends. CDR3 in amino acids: CATSPDQARTQYF. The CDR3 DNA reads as TGTGCCACCAGTCCTGATCAAGCTCGGACCCAGTACTTC.

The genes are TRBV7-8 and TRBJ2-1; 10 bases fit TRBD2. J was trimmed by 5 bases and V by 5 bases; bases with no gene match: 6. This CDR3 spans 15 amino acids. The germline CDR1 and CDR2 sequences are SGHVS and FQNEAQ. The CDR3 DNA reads TGTGCCAGCAGCACCTGGACTAGCGGTAACAATGAGCAGTTCTTC. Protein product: CASSTWTSGNNEQFF.

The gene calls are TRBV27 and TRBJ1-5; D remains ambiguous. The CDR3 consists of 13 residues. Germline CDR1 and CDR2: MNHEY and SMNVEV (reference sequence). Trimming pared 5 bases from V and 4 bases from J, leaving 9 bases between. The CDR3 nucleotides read TGTGCCAGCAGTAGCGACCAAAATCAGCCCCAGCATTTT. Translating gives CASSSDQNQPQHF.

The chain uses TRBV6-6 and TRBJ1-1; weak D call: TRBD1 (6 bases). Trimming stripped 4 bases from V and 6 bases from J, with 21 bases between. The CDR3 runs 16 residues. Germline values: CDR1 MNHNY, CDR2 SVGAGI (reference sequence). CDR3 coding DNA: TGTGCCAGCAGTTCGGACAGTTACTACTTGTTGGCTGAAGCTTTCTTT. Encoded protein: CASSSDSYYLLAEAFF.

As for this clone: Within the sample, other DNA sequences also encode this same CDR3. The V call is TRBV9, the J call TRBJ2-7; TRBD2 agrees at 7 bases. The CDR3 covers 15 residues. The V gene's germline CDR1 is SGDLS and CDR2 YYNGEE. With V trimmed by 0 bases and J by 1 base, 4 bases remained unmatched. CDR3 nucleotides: TGTGCCAGCAGCGTAGAAGCGGGATCGTCCTACGAGCAGTACTTC. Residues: CASSVEAGSSYEQYF.

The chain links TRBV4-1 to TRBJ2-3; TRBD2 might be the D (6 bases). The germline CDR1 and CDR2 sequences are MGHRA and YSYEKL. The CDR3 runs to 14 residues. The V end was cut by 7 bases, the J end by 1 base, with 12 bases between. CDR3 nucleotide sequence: TGCGCCAGCACCCCGGGGGTTGGCACAGATACGCAGTATTTT. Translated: CASTPGVGTDTQYF.

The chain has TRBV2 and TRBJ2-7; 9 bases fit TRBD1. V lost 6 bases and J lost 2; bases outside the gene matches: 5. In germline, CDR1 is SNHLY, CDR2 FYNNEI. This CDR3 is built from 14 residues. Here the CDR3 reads CASRGQGFPYEQYF. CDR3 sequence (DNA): TGTGCCAGCAGAGGACAGGGGTTCCCCTACGAGCAGTACTTC.

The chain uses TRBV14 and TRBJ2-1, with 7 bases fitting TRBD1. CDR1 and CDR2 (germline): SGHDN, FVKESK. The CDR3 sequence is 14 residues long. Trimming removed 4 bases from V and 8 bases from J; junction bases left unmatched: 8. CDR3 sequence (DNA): TGTGCCAGCAGCCGCCCACAGGGGATCGATGAGCAGTTCTTC. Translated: CASSRPQGIDEQFF.

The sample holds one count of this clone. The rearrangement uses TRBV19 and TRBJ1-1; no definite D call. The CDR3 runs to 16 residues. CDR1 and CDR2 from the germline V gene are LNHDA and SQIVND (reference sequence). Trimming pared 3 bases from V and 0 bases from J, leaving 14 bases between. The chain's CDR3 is CASSIRPGQMNTEAFF. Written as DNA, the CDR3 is TGTGCCAGTAGTATTAGGCCCGGCCAGATGAACACTGAAGCTTTCTTT.

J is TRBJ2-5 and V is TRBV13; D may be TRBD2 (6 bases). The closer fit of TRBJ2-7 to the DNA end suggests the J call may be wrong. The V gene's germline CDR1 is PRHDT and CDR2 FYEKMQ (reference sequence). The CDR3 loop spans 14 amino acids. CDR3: CASSPAGGTYEQYF. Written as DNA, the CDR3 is TGTGCCAGCAGCCCCGCCGGGGGTACCTACGAGCAGTACTTC.

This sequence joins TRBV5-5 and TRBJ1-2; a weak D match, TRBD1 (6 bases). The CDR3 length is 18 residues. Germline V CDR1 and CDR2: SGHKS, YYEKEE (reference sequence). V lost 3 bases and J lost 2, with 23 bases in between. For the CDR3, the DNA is TGTGCCAGCAGCTGGGGACAAGCAGAGCTTGAAATAAACTATGGCTACACCTTC. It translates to CASSWGQAELEINYGYTF.

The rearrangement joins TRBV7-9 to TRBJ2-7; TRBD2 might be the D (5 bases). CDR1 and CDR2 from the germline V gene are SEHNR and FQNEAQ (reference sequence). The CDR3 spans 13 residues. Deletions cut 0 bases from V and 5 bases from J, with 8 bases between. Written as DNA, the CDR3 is TGTGCCAGCAGCTTAGCTCGGAGGAACGAGCAGTACTTC. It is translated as CASSLARRNEQYF.

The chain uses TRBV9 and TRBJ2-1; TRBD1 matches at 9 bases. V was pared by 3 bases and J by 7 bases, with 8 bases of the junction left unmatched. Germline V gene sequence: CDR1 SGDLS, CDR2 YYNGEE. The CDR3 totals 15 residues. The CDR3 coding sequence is TGTGCCAGCAGCGACCCGGGACAGGGAGTAAATGAGCAGTTCTTC. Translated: CASSDPGQGVNEQFF.

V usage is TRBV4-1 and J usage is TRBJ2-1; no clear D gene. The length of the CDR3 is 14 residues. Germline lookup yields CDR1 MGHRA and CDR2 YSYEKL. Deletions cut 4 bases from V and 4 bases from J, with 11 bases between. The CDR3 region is CASSLGYGYNEQFF. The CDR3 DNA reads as TGCGCCAGCAGCCTGGGGTACGGGTACAATGAGCAGTTCTTC.

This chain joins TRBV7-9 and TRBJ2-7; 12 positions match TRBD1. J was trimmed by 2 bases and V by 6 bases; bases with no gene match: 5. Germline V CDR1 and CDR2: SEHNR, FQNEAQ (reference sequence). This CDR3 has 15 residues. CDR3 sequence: CASRGDRGLPYEQYF. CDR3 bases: TGTGCCAGCAGAGGGGACAGGGGGCTTCCCTACGAGCAGTACTTC.

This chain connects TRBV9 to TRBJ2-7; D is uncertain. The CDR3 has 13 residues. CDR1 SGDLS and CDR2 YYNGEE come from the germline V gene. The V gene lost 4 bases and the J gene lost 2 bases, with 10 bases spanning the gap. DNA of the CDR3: TGTGCCAGCAGCCCCTCTGAGGCCTACGAGCAGTACTTC. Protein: CASSPSEAYEQYF.

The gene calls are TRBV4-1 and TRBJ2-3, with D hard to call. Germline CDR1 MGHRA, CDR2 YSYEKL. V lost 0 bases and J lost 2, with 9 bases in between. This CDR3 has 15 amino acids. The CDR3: CASSQEPGSTDTQYF. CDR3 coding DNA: TGCGCCAGCAGCCAAGAGCCGGGCTCCACAGATACGCAGTATTTT.

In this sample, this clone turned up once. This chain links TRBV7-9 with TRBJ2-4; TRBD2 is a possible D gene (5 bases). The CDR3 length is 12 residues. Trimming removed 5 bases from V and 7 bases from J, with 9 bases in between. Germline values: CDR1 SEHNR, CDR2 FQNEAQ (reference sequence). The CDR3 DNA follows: TGTGCCAGCAGCGCGGGTGGGAACATTCAGTACTTC. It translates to CASSAGGNIQYF.

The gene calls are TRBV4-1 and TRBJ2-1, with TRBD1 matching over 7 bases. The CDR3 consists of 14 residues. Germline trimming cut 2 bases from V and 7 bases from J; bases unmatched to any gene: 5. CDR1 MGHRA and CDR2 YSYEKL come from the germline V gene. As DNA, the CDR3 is TGCGCCAGCAGCCAAATAGGGACAGATAATGAGCAGTTCTTC. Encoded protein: CASSQIGTDNEQFF.

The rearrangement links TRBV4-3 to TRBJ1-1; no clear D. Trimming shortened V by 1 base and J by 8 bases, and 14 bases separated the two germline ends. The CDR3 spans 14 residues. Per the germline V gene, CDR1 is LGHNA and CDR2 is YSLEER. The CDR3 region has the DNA TGCGCCAGCAGCCAAGTCGGCACCGGCCAGGAAGCTTTCTTT. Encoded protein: CASSQVGTGQEAFF.

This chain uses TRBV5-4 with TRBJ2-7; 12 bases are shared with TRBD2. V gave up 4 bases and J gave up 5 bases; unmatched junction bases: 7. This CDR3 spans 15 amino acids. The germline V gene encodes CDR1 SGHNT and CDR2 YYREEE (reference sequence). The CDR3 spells CASSNLAGGPDEQYF. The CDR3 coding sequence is TGTGCCAGCAGCAATCTAGCGGGAGGGCCCGACGAGCAGTACTTC.

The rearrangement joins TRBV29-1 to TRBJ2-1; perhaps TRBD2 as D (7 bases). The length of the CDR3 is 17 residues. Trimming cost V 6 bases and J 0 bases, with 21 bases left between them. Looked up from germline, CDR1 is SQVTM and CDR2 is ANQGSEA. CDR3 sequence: CSVGGARDTTSYNEQFF. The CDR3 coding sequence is TGCAGCGTGGGGGGGGCTCGCGATACTACCTCCTACAATGAGCAGTTCTTC.

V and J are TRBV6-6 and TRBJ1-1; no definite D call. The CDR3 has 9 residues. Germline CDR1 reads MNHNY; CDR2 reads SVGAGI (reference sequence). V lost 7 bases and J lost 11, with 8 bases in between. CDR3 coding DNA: TGTGCCAGCACCCCGGGGGCTTTCTTT. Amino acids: CASTPGAFF.